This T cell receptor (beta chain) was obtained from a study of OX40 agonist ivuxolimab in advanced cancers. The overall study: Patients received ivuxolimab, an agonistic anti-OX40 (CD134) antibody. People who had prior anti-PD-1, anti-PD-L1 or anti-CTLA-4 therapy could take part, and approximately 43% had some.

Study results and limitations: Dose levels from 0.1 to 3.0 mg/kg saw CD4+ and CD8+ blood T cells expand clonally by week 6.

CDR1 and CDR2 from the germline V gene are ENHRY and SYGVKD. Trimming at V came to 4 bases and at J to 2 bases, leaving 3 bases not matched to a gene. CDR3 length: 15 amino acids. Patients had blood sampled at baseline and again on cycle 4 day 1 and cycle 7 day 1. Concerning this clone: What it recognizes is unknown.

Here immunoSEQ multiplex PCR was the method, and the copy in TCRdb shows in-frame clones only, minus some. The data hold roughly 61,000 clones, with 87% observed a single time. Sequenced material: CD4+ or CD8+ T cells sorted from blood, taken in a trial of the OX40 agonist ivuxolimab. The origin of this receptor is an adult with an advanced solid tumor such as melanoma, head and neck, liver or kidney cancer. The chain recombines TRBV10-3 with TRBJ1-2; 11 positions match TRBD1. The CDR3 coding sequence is TGTGCCATCAGTGGGACAGGGGGCGGAAACTATGGCTACACCTTC. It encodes CAISGTGGGNYGYTF.